This T cell receptor (beta chain) was recovered during a study of cytomegalovirus exposure and HLA in healthy donors. Details on this clone: The antigen is unknown.

V dropped 2 bases and J dropped 1 base, with 9 bases sitting between them. CDR1 LNHDA and CDR2 SQIVND come from the germline V gene (reference sequence). The CDR3 runs 14 residues. It was the approximately 130-subject validation cohort, separate from the roughly 700-subject first cohort, to which the donors belonged. This table comes from immunoSEQ multiplex PCR, and its TCRdb copy is limited to in-frame clones, with some not included. The data contain 190,000 or so clones, about 86% of them singletons. Whole-study findings and limits: Confirmation was obtained in vitro that three CMV-associated chains are specific for CMV antigens.

The chain recombines TRBV19 with TRBJ2-7; possibly TRBD2 for D (5 bases). The receptor's source is a young woman in good health and CMV-seropositive. Sequenced material: PBMCs. Here the CDR3 DNA reads TGTGCCAGTAGTATAAATCGGGGATCCTACGAGCAGTACTTC. It codes for CASSINRGSYEQYF.